These 30 T cell receptor beta chains originate from one sample sequenced in a study of control samples from healthy donors and cancer patients. Clones were read by immunoSEQ multiplex PCR, and TCRdb kept only the in-frame ones, dropping some. The repertoire holds roughly 120,000 clones, with 85% to 95% as singletons. The sequencing input was PBMCs. The receptor set was obtained from a man aged 45 to 65 with head and neck cancer.

This clone occurred once. The V and J genes are TRBV5-8 and TRBJ2-7, with D unclear. The ends were cut back, 1 base at V and 5 bases at J, with 10 bases in the middle. CDR1 SGHTS and CDR2 YDEGEE come from the germline V gene. This CDR3 is built from 13 residues. Here the CDR3 reads CASSLRSPNEQYF. CDR3 nucleotides: TGTGCCAGCAGCTTGCGTAGTCCCAACGAGCAGTACTTC.

The V and J genes are TRBV5-1 and TRBJ2-1; 7 positions match TRBD1. V dropped 5 bases and J dropped 2; count of bases not matched to a gene: 7. The CDR3 loop spans 15 amino acids. The germline gives CDR1 SGHRS, CDR2 YFSETQ. The CDR3 is CASRRDSTPYNEQFF. DNA of the CDR3: TGCGCCAGCAGACGGGACAGCACCCCCTACAATGAGCAGTTCTTC.

The gene calls are TRBV28 and TRBJ1-1; D is ambiguous. V was shortened by 2 bases and J by 9 bases, with 22 bases between the two germline ends. The CDR3 covers 16 residues. Germline CDR1 is MDHEN and CDR2 is SYDVKM. The CDR3 loop reads CASSLTSAFETYKAFF. The CDR3 coding sequence is TGTGCCAGCAGTTTAACCTCAGCCTTCGAGACATATAAAGCTTTCTTT. Complete variable domain (other parts from reference TRBV28 and TRBJ1-1): DVKVTQSSRYLVKRTGEKVFLECVQDMDHENMFWYRQDPGLGLRLIYFSYDVKMKEKGDIPEGYSVSREKKERFSLILESASTNQTSMYLCASSLTSAFETYKAFFGQGTRLTVV.

The chain recombines TRBV7-2 with TRBJ2-2; D call uncertain. The CDR3 length is 12 residues. V was pared by 5 bases and J by 7 bases, with 8 bases between. CDR1 SGHTA and CDR2 FQGNSA come from the germline V gene. The CDR3, as DNA: TGTGCCAGCAGCCTGATCATCGGGGAGCTGTTTTTT. Amino acid sequence: CASSLIIGELFF.

This sequence joins TRBV7-9 and TRBJ1-4; D perhaps matches TRBD1 (5 bases). CDR3 size: 16 residues. Trimming pared 1 base from V and 5 bases from J, leaving 14 bases between. Germline CDR1 is SEHNR and CDR2 is FQNEAQ (reference sequence). CDR3 amino acids: CASSLEVGTLNEKLFF. The CDR3 DNA reads as TGTGCCAGCAGCTTAGAGGTTGGGACTTTAAATGAAAAACTGTTTTTT.

The chain carries TRBV5-1 and TRBJ2-1; 11 nucleotides align to TRBD2. The CDR3 loop spans 16 amino acids. J gave up 5 bases and V 6 bases, and 10 bases lay outside the gene matches. Germline CDR1 is SGHRS and CDR2 is YFSETQ. The CDR3 here is CASTIFSGGAHNEQFF. The DNA of the CDR3 is TGCGCCAGCACGATTTTTAGCGGGGGGGCTCACAATGAGCAGTTCTTC. The full variable domain, with the rest looked up from reference TRBV5-1 and TRBJ2-1, is KAGVTQTPRYLIKTRGQQVTLSCSPISGHRSVSWYQQTPGQGLQFLFEYFSETQRNKGNFPGRFSGRQFSNSRSEMNVSTLELGDSALYLCASTIFSGGAHNEQFFGPGTRLTVL.

The chain joins TRBV28 to TRBJ1-2, with 7 bases fitting TRBD1. Per the germline V gene, CDR1 is MDHEN and CDR2 is SYDVKM. J lost 8 bases, V lost 1 base, and 7 bases had no gene match. The CDR3 is 14 amino acids. This CDR3 is CASSLSGGGLGYTF. The CDR3 DNA sequence: TGTGCCAGCAGTTTATCAGGGGGGGGCTTGGGCTACACCTTC.

The CDR3 nucleotides read TGTGCCAGCAGCTCCAGGGGGGAAGCCAAAAACATTCAGTACTTC. It yields the protein CASSSRGEAKNIQYF. This chain joins TRBV5-6 and TRBJ2-4; D perhaps matches TRBD1 (7 bases). The CDR3 contains 15 residues. Germline CDR1 is SGHDT and CDR2 is YYEEEE. The V end lost 3 bases, the J end lost 0 bases, and 10 bases lay between the germline ends.

The chain is built from TRBV19 and TRBJ2-1; perhaps TRBD2 as D (5 bases). This CDR3 has 12 residues. Germline assignment: CDR1 LNHDA and CDR2 SQIVND (reference sequence). V shed 3 bases and J shed 6 bases, with 6 bases lying between them. CDR3 sequence: CASSIRGNEQFF. CDR3 in DNA: TGTGCCAGTAGTATCCGGGGCAATGAGCAGTTCTTC. Full variable domain (missing parts from reference TRBV19 and TRBJ2-1): DGGITQSPKYLFRKEGQNVTLSCEQNLNHDAMYWYRQDPGQGLRLIYYSQIVNDFQKGDIAEGYSVSREKKESFPLTVTSAQKNPTAFYLCASSIRGNEQFFGPGTRLTVL.

In its sample, this clone was seen once. The V gene is TRBV27, the J gene TRBJ1-6; tentative D call: TRBD1 (6 bases). The CDR3 has 16 residues. Germline-derived CDR1 and CDR2 are MNHEY and SMNVEV (reference sequence). V was trimmed by 6 bases and J by 0 bases, leaving 12 bases between them. CDR3 coding DNA: TGTGCCAGCAGCCTCGGACAGCGCTCCTATAATTCACCCCTCCACTTT. This codes for CASSLGQRSYNSPLHF.

V gene TRBV7-9 combines with J gene TRBJ1-1; 8 positions agree with TRBD1. Unmatched junction bases numbered 11, after V lost 4 bases and J lost 13 bases. This CDR3 has 13 residues. The V gene's germline CDR1 is SEHNR and CDR2 FQNEAQ (reference sequence). CDR3 sequence reads: CASSSYTGTGLFF. The CDR3 DNA is TGTGCCAGCAGCTCCTACACCGGGACAGGTCTTTTCTTT.

Regarding this clone: Within the sample, other DNA sequences also encode this same CDR3. V gene TRBV5-1 combines with J gene TRBJ2-5; D call uncertain. There are 11 residues in the CDR3. Per the germline V gene, CDR1 is SGHRS and CDR2 is YFSETQ. With 5 bases removed from V and 0 bases from J, the gap between germline ends came to 2 bases. The CDR3: CASRDQETQYF. The CDR3 coding sequence is TGCGCCAGCAGGGACCAAGAGACCCAGTACTTC.

This chain connects TRBV5-1 to TRBJ2-7; TRBD1 agrees at 8 bases. The germline V gene encodes CDR1 SGHRS and CDR2 YFSETQ. The CDR3 is 19 amino acids. V lost 2 bases to trimming and J lost 3 bases; unmatched junction nucleotides: 19. CDR3 coding DNA: TGCGCCAGCAGCTTTCGCCCCTTGGACAGGGAGGAACACAGCTACGAGCAGTACTTC. Protein product: CASSFRPLDREEHSYEQYF.

The chain combines TRBV6-6 with TRBJ1-3; unclear D gene. The germline V gene has CDR1 MNHNY and CDR2 SVGAGI (reference sequence). V was clipped by 6 bases and J by 0 bases, with 6 bases between them. This CDR3 comprises 13 residues. CDR3 sequence reads: CASRASSGNTIYF. In DNA form, the CDR3 reads TGTGCCAGCAGAGCGAGCTCTGGAAACACCATATATTTT.

The rearrangement uses TRBV2 and TRBJ2-7; D is unresolved. CDR1 SNHLY and CDR2 FYNNEI come from the germline V gene. V lost 5 bases and J 2 bases, leaving 13 bases between the germline ends. The CDR3 runs 14 residues. CDR3 region: CASSLGPSPYEQYF. DNA for the CDR3: TGTGCCAGCAGTCTCGGTCCAAGCCCCTACGAGCAGTACTTC.

The CDR3 region is CASTPGQFSSEAFF. CDR3 coding DNA: TGTGCCAGCACCCCCGGACAGTTTTCCTCTGAAGCTTTCTTT. V and J are TRBV7-2 and TRBJ1-1; possible D gene TRBD1, 6 bases. This CDR3 is built from 14 residues. Germline CDR1 reads SGHTA; CDR2 reads FQGNSA. The V end was cut by 7 bases, the J end by 6 bases, with 18 bases between.

This chain joins TRBV4-2 and TRBJ1-2; D not resolved. The germline CDR1 and CDR2 sequences are LGHNA and YNFKEQ. The V end lost 5 bases, the J end lost 4 bases, and 20 bases lay between the germline ends. The CDR3 has 16 amino acids. The CDR3 sequence is CASSSSRTEPRYGYTF. In DNA form, the CDR3 reads TGTGCCAGCAGCTCGAGTCGGACCGAACCTCGCTATGGCTACACCTTC.

V is TRBV6-4 and J is TRBJ2-3; 11 nucleotides line up with TRBD1. V was clipped by 4 bases and J by 2 bases; unmatched bases: 14. CDR1 is MRHNA and CDR2 is SNTAGT in the germline V gene. CDR3 length: 19 amino acids. The CDR3 loop is CASSVAGTGGPRATDTQYF. In nucleotides, the CDR3 is TGTGCCAGCAGTGTCGCCGGGACAGGGGGACCGAGGGCCACAGATACGCAGTATTTT.

This clone has only a few counts. V is TRBV6-2 or TRBV6-3 and J is TRBJ1-5; TRBD1 aligns across 8 bases. The CDR3 has 15 residues. Germline V gene data show CDR1 as MNHEY and CDR2 as SVGEGT. Trimming cost V 5 bases and J 3 bases; bases outside gene matches: 6. DNA of the CDR3: TGTGCCAGCAGTGTGACAGGGGTTACCAATCAGCCCCAGCATTTT. This encodes CASSVTGVTNQPQHF.

The rearrangement uses TRBV6-5 and TRBJ2-7, with D perhaps TRBD2 (6 bases). From germline, CDR1 is MNHEY and CDR2 SVGAGI. Trimming removed 2 bases at V and 2 bases at J, with 10 bases between. CDR3 length equals 14 residues. The CDR3 sequence is CASSYGGSTYEQYF. In nucleotides, the CDR3 is TGTGCCAGCAGTTACGGGGGGTCCACCTACGAGCAGTACTTC.

The chain links TRBV28 to TRBJ1-5; no reliable D call. The CDR3 is 13 residues long. Germline V gene sequence: CDR1 MDHEN, CDR2 SYDVKM. Between the trimmed V and J ends, which lost 6 bases and 3 bases, there was a span of 9 bases. CDR3 in DNA: TGTGCCAGCAGATCAGATTTCAATCAGCCCCAGCATTTT. Its translation: CASRSDFNQPQHF.

The V call is TRBV18, the J call TRBJ1-2; 10 positions match TRBD1. Germline V CDR1 and CDR2: KGHSH, LQKENI. CDR3 size: 14 residues. V lost 8 bases to trimming and J lost 3 bases; unmatched junction nucleotides: 6. The chain's CDR3 is CASTGQGGDYGYTF. CDR3 sequence (DNA): TGTGCCAGCACCGGACAGGGGGGCGACTATGGCTACACCTTC.

The rearrangement joins TRBV18 to TRBJ2-1; D ambiguous. Germline CDR1 is KGHSH and CDR2 is LQKENI. The CDR3 contains 14 residues. V was pared by 2 bases and J by 9 bases, with 14 bases between. The CDR3 sequence is CASSPMSTLSEQFF. For the CDR3, the DNA is TGTGCCAGCTCACCAATGAGCACTCTGAGTGAGCAGTTCTTC.

The chain employs TRBV9 and TRBJ2-3; weak D call: TRBD2 (6 bases). The CDR3 extends over 16 amino acids. CDR1 SGDLS and CDR2 YYNGEE come from the germline V gene. Trimming cost V 4 bases and J 3 bases, with 18 bases left between them. The CDR3 sequence: CASSSSVRVSTDTQYF. Here the CDR3 DNA reads TGTGCCAGCAGCTCTAGCGTAAGGGTGTCTACAGATACGCAGTATTTT. Using reference TRBV9 and TRBJ2-3 for the parts outside the CDR3, the full variable domain is DSGVTQTPKHLITATGQRVTLRCSPRSGDLSVYWYQQSLDQGLQFLIQYYNGEERAKGNILERFSAQQFPDLHSELNLSSLELGDSALYFCASSSSVRVSTDTQYFGPGTRLTVL.

In this sample, this clone turned up once. The chain recombines TRBV7-2 with TRBJ2-2, with no clear D. Deletions cut 1 base from V and 1 base from J, with 4 bases between. The CDR3 spans 14 residues. Germline assignment: CDR1 SGHTA and CDR2 FQGNSA. CDR3 nucleotides: TGTGCCAGCAGCTTAGATAAGAACACCGGGGAGCTGTTTTTT. It yields the protein CASSLDKNTGELFF.

The genes are TRBV7-8 and TRBJ2-7, with 7 bases that match TRBD2. Per the germline V gene, CDR1 is SGHVS and CDR2 is FQNEAQ. V was clipped by 5 bases and J by 8 bases; unmatched bases: 12. The CDR3 runs to 14 residues. This CDR3 is CASSPGAGGGKQYF. CDR3 DNA sequence: TGTGCCAGCAGCCCAGGTGCCGGGGGAGGGAAGCAGTACTTC. The full variable domain, completed using reference TRBV7-8 and TRBJ2-7, is GAGVSQSPRYKVAKRGQDVALRCDPISGHVSLFWYQQALGQGPEFLTYFQNEAQLDKSGLPSDRFFAERPEGSVSTLKIQRTQQEDSAVYLCASSPGAGGGKQYFGPGTRLTVT.

This sequence joins TRBV11-2 and TRBJ2-2; 10 bases line up with TRBD1. The length of the CDR3 is 15 residues. Looked up from germline, CDR1 is SGHAT and CDR2 is FQNNGV. V shed 11 bases, J shed 1 base, and the junction held 7 bases outside the gene matches. CDR3: CAYRQGARNTGELFF. For the CDR3, the DNA is TGTGCCTATAGACAGGGGGCTAGGAACACCGGGGAGCTGTTTTTT. Filled out from reference TRBV11-2 and TRBJ2-2, the complete variable domain reads EAGVAQSPRYKIIEKRQSVAFWCNPISGHATLYWYQQILGQGPKLLIQFQNNGVVDDSQLPKDRFSAERLKGVDSTLKIQPAKLEDSAVYLCAYRQGARNTGELFFGEGSRLTVL.

This chain connects TRBV6-5 to TRBJ2-1; D is unresolved. The CDR3 is made up of 11 amino acids. V shed 8 bases and J shed 9 bases, with 11 bases lying between them. The germline V gene encodes CDR1 MNHEY and CDR2 SVGAGI. CDR3 region: CASGVAIEQFF. The DNA of the CDR3 is TGTGCCAGCGGGGTAGCCATTGAGCAGTTCTTC.

This clone was observed once. The gene calls are TRBV9 and TRBJ2-5; 7 bases agree with TRBD2. The CDR3 is 17 residues long. Germline CDR1 is SGDLS and CDR2 is YYNGEE. The V and J ends lost 0 bases and 2 bases, in that order; junction bases with no gene match: 10. CDR3 amino acids: CASSVGGRGGNQETQYF. The CDR3 DNA follows: TGTGCCAGCAGCGTAGGAGGGAGGGGAGGTAATCAAGAGACCCAGTACTTC.

This clone has a handful of counts. This chain uses TRBV5-1 with TRBJ2-2; the D gene could be TRBD1 or TRBD2 (5 bases each). Germline lookup yields CDR1 SGHRS and CDR2 YFSETQ. Trimming left V 6 bases short and J 7 bases short, with 16 bases between. This CDR3 is built from 14 residues. The CDR3 protein is CASTQTVTSGELFF. CDR3 nucleotide sequence: TGCGCCAGCACCCAGACAGTAACTAGCGGGGAGCTGTTTTTT.